The sequence of this TCR beta chain was determined in a study of CD8 T cells in ankylosing spondylitis. Libraries for TCR beta were made by quantitative 5'-RACE with molecular barcodes. MiXCR, run by TCRdb on the 5' RACE reads, gives a single entry per CDR3 protein. The table has 300,000 to 400,000 distinct CDR3 sequences, approximately 22% seen once. The sample holds a few counts of this clonotype. The antigen remains unidentified. This CDR3 is 16 amino acids long. V dropped 0 bases and J dropped 2 bases, with 14 bases sitting between them. CDR1 and CDR2 (germline): LGHDT, YNNKEL (reference sequence). Study results and limitations: Some of the motif variants had earlier been found in reactive arthritis patients' fluid and blood. Reported data indicate significant enrichment of disease-linked clones within matched ankylosing spondylitis synovial fluid.

Input material: blood, either unsorted or a sorted T cell fraction (not recorded which). This TCR came from a male donor with ankylosing spondylitis or in good health (not recorded which). The chain recombines TRBV3-1 with TRBJ2-7; maybe TRBD2 (5 bases). The CDR3 bases are TGTGCCAGCAGCCAAGAGTCCGGGGTTCACGCCTACGAGCAGTACTTC. This translates into CASSQESGVHAYEQYF.